This passage covers 24 T cell receptor beta chains from one sample sequenced in a study of regulatory T cells in long-lasting Graves disease. Building the TCR beta libraries relied on iRepertoire HTBI primers, and CDR3 regions underwent Arm-PCR. MiXCR was run by TCRdb on the multiplex PCR reads, yielding one entry per CDR3 protein. This sample carries over 650,000 distinct CDR3 sequences, approximately 29% of them seen once, and the ten largest clones take under 55%. Time point meaning: persistent/refractory GD, antithyroid drugs over 5 years with positive TRAb. RNA from PBMCs was the source of the TCR library. The material was peripheral blood mononuclear cells (PBMCs), obtained when the disease was refractory, from a patient treated with antithyroid drugs. These receptors were obtained from a female donor with Graves disease.

The J gene is TRBJ2-1, the V gene TRBV25-1; D uncertain. CDR1 is MGHDK, CDR2 SYGVNS, per germline. The CDR3 sequence is 10 residues long. Trimming cost V 11 bases and J 0 bases, with 2 bases left between them. CDR3 amino acids: CAPSYNEQFF. Here the CDR3 DNA reads TGTGCCCCCTCCTACAATGAGCAGTTCTTC.

The chain carries TRBV5-1 and TRBJ1-2, with 7 bases fitting TRBD1. From germline, CDR1 is SGHRS and CDR2 YFSETQ. The CDR3 extends over 15 amino acids. The junction had 6 bases not matched to a gene; V was cut back by 0 bases and J by 4 bases. The CDR3, as DNA: TGCGCCAGCAGCTTGGGACAGGGCCCTACCTATGGCTACACCTTC. Translating gives CASSLGQGPTYGYTF. Full variable domain (remainder filled in from reference TRBV5-1 and TRBJ1-2): KAGVTQTPRYLIKTRGQQVTLSCSPISGHRSVSWYQQTPGQGLQFLFEYFSETQRNKGNFPGRFSGRQFSNSRSEMNVSTLELGDSALYLCASSLGQGPTYGYTFGSGTRLTVV.

The gene calls are TRBV27 and TRBJ1-2; D uncertain. CDR3 length: 13 amino acids. Germline CDR1 reads MNHEY; CDR2 reads SMNVEV (reference sequence). Trimming removed 5 bases at V and 3 bases at J, with 10 bases between. The CDR3: CASSKQLHYGYTF. In DNA, the CDR3 is TGTGCCAGCAGTAAACAGCTGCACTATGGCTACACCTTC.

This clonotype occurred a few times. The genes are TRBV20-1 and TRBJ1-1; no definite D call. Per germline, CDR1 DFQATT and CDR2 SNEGSKA (reference sequence). The CDR3 runs 12 residues. V was clipped by 3 bases and J by 6 bases, with 11 bases between them. CDR3 sequence (DNA): TGCAGTGCTAGTAACAACGGGGCTGAAGCTTTCTTT. Its protein is CSASNNGAEAFF.

This sequence joins TRBV18 and TRBJ2-6; 8 bases line up with TRBD2. CDR3 length: 16 amino acids. J was trimmed by 1 base and V by 8 bases; bases with no gene match: 7. Germline CDR1 and CDR2: KGHSH and LQKENI. CDR3 loop: CASTIPSGSGANVLTF. In DNA form, the CDR3 reads TGTGCCAGCACGATACCTAGCGGGTCTGGGGCCAACGTCCTGACTTTC. The full variable domain, rest sourced from reference TRBV18 and TRBJ2-6, is NAGVMQNPRHLVRRRGQEARLRCSPMKGHSHVYWYRQLPEEGLKFMVYLQKENIIDESGMPKERFSAEFPKEGPSILRIQQVVRGDSAAYFCASTIPSGSGANVLTFGAGSRLTVL.

The chain uses TRBV14 and TRBJ1-6, with a possible D match to TRBD1 (5 bases). From germline, CDR1 is SGHDN and CDR2 FVKESK. V dropped 1 base and J dropped 8 bases, with 18 bases sitting between them. The CDR3 spans 17 residues. CDR3 amino acids: CASSQAEGSLWDSPLHF. The CDR3 nucleotides are TGTGCCAGCAGCCAAGCGGAGGGGTCGCTATGGGATTCACCCCTCCACTTT.

The rearrangement joins TRBV7-2 to TRBJ1-1; 8 nucleotides match TRBD1. V was clipped by 5 bases and J by 6 bases; unmatched bases: 5. The CDR3 covers 13 residues. The germline V gene has CDR1 SGHTA and CDR2 FQGNSA. CDR3 sequence (DNA): TGTGCCAGCAGCACGGACAGGGTGTCTGAAGCTTTCTTT. Amino acids: CASSTDRVSEAFF.

V is TRBV29-1 and J is TRBJ2-7, with 9 bases aligning to TRBD1. The CDR3 contains 14 residues. From germline, CDR1 is SQVTM and CDR2 ANQGSEA. Losses at the gene ends were 0 bases for V and 6 bases for J; bases not matched to a gene: 6. DNA for the CDR3: TGCAGCGTTGAAGAGGGACAGGGAGGGACCGAGCAGTACTTC. Its translation: CSVEEGQGGTEQYF.

This chain uses TRBV20-1 with TRBJ2-7, with D perhaps matching TRBD2 (7 bases). The CDR3 runs to 14 residues. The V end was cut by 6 bases, the J end by 6 bases, with 21 bases between. Germline CDR1 and CDR2: DFQATT and SNEGSKA (reference sequence). The chain's CDR3 is CSARLGGQSGEQYF. The CDR3 DNA reads as TGCAGTGCCCGCCTGGGGGGGCAAAGTGGCGAGCAGTACTTC.

In its sample, this clonotype was seen many times. The rearrangement links TRBV6-1 to TRBJ2-7; tentative D call: TRBD2 (6 bases). Germline loops: CDR1 MNHNS, CDR2 SASEGT. The CDR3 runs to 13 residues. V dropped 6 bases and J dropped 2 bases, with 11 bases sitting between them. CDR3 protein: CASSPGGTYEQYF. CDR3 in DNA: TGTGCCAGCAGCCCCGGGGGAACCTACGAGCAGTACTTC.

This clonotype has at least ten counts. The rearrangement uses TRBV28 and TRBJ1-1, with D hard to call. Trimming took off 3 bases at V and 7 bases at J, with 18 bases between the two ends. Looked up from germline, CDR1 is MDHEN and CDR2 is SYDVKM. This CDR3 has 15 residues. Here the CDR3 DNA reads TGTGCCAGCAGTTTGCGGTTTAGGATACGCCTTGAAGCTTTCTTT. This gives the protein CASSLRFRIRLEAFF.

This clonotype was observed at least ten times. The chain is built from TRBV2 and TRBJ2-2, with D perhaps assigned TRBD1 or TRBD2 (5 bases each). The germline V gene encodes CDR1 SNHLY and CDR2 FYNNEI. Trimming left V 2 bases short and J 5 bases short, with 12 bases between. The CDR3 length is 15 residues. The chain's CDR3 is CASSETQGGTGELFF. CDR3 DNA sequence: TGTGCCAGCAGTGAAACGCAGGGCGGGACCGGGGAGCTGTTTTTT.

This chain joins TRBV5-1 and TRBJ1-1, with TRBD1 identical over 9 bases. The germline V gene encodes CDR1 SGHRS and CDR2 YFSETQ. Unmatched junction bases numbered 8, after V lost 5 bases and J lost 0 bases. This CDR3 is built from 16 residues. The CDR3 DNA sequence: TGCGCCAGCAGACAGACAGGGGGTAACATGAACACTGAAGCTTTCTTT. Translation gives CASRQTGGNMNTEAFF.

There are a few counts of this clonotype. The rearrangement uses TRBV2 and TRBJ2-1, with 9 bases fitting TRBD1. The CDR3 loop spans 14 amino acids. CDR1 is SNHLY and CDR2 is FYNNEI in the germline V gene. V was pared by 11 bases and J by 4 bases, with 9 bases of the junction left unmatched. The CDR3 DNA reads as TGTGCCGGATCCGGGACAGGGCTATACAATGAGCAGTTCTTC. Its protein is CAGSGTGLYNEQFF.

The chain employs TRBV5-1 and TRBJ2-7; TRBD1 or TRBD2 may be the D gene (7 bases each). The CDR3 loop spans 14 amino acids. V shed 7 bases and J shed 3 bases, with 17 bases lying between them. Germline CDR1 reads SGHRS; CDR2 reads YFSETQ. The CDR3 DNA reads as TGCGCCAGCCAGGGGGGGAACGGCCTCTACGAGCAGTACTTC. It is translated as CASQGGNGLYEQYF.

The chain has TRBV9 and TRBJ2-7, with D possibly TRBD2 on 5 matching bases. CDR1 is SGDLS and CDR2 is YYNGEE in the germline V gene. Trimming took off 3 bases at V and 1 base at J, with 17 bases between the two ends. CDR3 length: 16 amino acids. The CDR3 loop is CASSARPTTGSYEQYF. CDR3 nucleotide sequence: TGTGCCAGCAGCGCTAGGCCGACAACGGGGTCCTACGAGCAGTACTTC.

This clonotype was counted many times. The rearrangement joins TRBV27 to TRBJ1-2; D possibly corresponds to TRBD1 (5 bases). Germline CDR1 and CDR2: MNHEY and SMNVEV (reference sequence). The V gene lost 6 bases and the J gene lost 4 bases, with 15 bases spanning the gap. The CDR3 extends over 14 amino acids. Written as DNA, the CDR3 is TGTGCCAGCAGCTTAGGACAAACTAGCTATGGCTACACCTTC. Protein sequence: CASSLGQTSYGYTF.

This clonotype showed up just a few times. The rearrangement links TRBV2 to TRBJ2-2; D unresolved. The CDR3 is made up of 16 amino acids. Trimming removed 2 bases at V and 7 bases at J, with 17 bases between. Germline values: CDR1 SNHLY, CDR2 FYNNEI. CDR3 region: CASSEFLAGKSGELFF. CDR3 sequence (DNA): TGTGCCAGCAGTGAATTTCTTGCTGGAAAGAGCGGGGAGCTGTTTTTT.

This clonotype was detected only a few times. CDR3 in amino acids: CSARDSGGGDTEAFF. In DNA form, the CDR3 reads TGCAGTGCTAGAGATTCAGGGGGCGGTGACACTGAAGCTTTCTTT. V usage is TRBV20-1 and J usage is TRBJ1-1; TRBD1 matches 8 bases. The V gene's germline CDR1 is DFQATT and CDR2 SNEGSKA (reference sequence). Trimming at V came to 0 bases and at J to 3 bases, leaving 6 bases not matched to a gene. The CDR3 totals 15 residues.

The gene calls are TRBV4-1 and TRBJ1-4, with a possible D match to TRBD1 (6 bases). The CDR3 is made up of 17 amino acids. Germline assignment: CDR1 MGHRA and CDR2 YSYEKL. Trimming removed 2 bases from V and 6 bases from J, with 19 bases in between. This CDR3 is CASSQQGTPVVHEKLFF. The CDR3 DNA reads as TGCGCCAGCAGCCAACAGGGGACCCCCGTCGTCCATGAAAAACTGTTTTTT.

This clonotype was observed at least ten times. The chain is built from TRBV28 and TRBJ1-1; D is perhaps TRBD1 (5 bases). Germline V CDR1 and CDR2: MDHEN, SYDVKM. The CDR3 has 14 amino acids. V was cut by 5 bases and J by 3 bases, with 13 bases left in between. The CDR3 is CASSREQEHTEAFF. The CDR3, as DNA: TGTGCCAGCAGTAGGGAACAGGAGCACACTGAAGCTTTCTTT.

The gene calls are TRBV3-1 and TRBJ1-1; no definite D call. V was cut by 4 bases and J by 5 bases, with 17 bases left in between. This CDR3 is 15 amino acids long. The germline V gene encodes CDR1 LGHDT and CDR2 YNNKEL (reference sequence). In DNA form, the CDR3 reads TGTGCCAGCAGCCCGATAACGAGGGCGGGAACTGAAGCTTTCTTT. This translates into CASSPITRAGTEAFF.

The rearrangement links TRBV28 to TRBJ2-4; D might be TRBD2 (6 bases). Trimming removed 4 bases at V and 0 bases at J, with 13 bases between. The germline V gene encodes CDR1 MDHEN and CDR2 SYDVKM. The CDR3 length is 16 residues. The CDR3 is CASSYRGIQAKNIQYF. CDR3 sequence (DNA): TGTGCCAGCAGTTACCGGGGGATACAAGCCAAAAACATTCAGTACTTC.

This sequence joins TRBV20-1 and TRBJ2-1, with TRBD2 matching 7 bases. V lost 6 bases and J lost 6; bases outside the gene matches: 8. This CDR3 has 13 amino acids. Germline lookup yields CDR1 DFQATT and CDR2 SNEGSKA (reference sequence). The CDR3 spells CSADELAVNEQFF. DNA for the CDR3: TGCAGTGCAGACGAGCTAGCGGTCAATGAGCAGTTCTTC.